This T cell receptor beta chain was sequenced in a study of cytomegalovirus exposure and HLA in healthy donors. General study points: 164 TCR beta chains were listed as cytomegalovirus-associated. CMV antigen specificity was confirmed in vitro for a few CMV-associated chains.

A note on this clone: Its antigen is still unknown.

Germline V gene sequence: CDR1 SNHLY, CDR2 FYNNEI. This CDR3 region has 18 residues. The ends lost 8 bases at V and 4 bases at J; junction bases unmatched: 12. Researchers ran the PCR with 60 Vbeta and 13 Jbeta primers. Sequencing was performed with immunoSEQ multiplex PCR; in TCRdb, only in-frame clones are kept and a portion is missing. The profile shows around 190,000 clones, roughly 80% of them singletons. The chain links TRBV2 to TRBJ2-6, with 12 bases that match TRBD1. This sequence originates from a woman aged 50 to 65 in good health and CMV-seronegative. The sample was PBMCs. The CDR3, as DNA: TGTGCCAGCGACACCCCGGGACAGGGGGCGACCGGGGCCAACGTCCTGACTTTC. Amino acids: CASDTPGQGATGANVLTF.